The rows below give T cell receptor beta chains drawn from one sample of a study of blood T cell repertoires in COVID-19. The repertoire was sequenced with immunoSEQ multiplex PCR; TCRdb's copy has only in-frame clones and lacks some. The sample has hundreds of thousands of clones, roughly 91% seen once; the top ten hold about 4%. Sequenced: PBMCs or T cells enriched from blood (not recorded which). These receptors were obtained from a woman aged 25 to 39 who had recovered from COVID-19. Both conserved end residues are part of each CDR3. Each record gives: D gene, J gene, clone size, V gene, CDR3 protein, CDR3 DNA. D genes are given only for firm matches. Size is omitted from some rows. Given values are once, few, many or a class for expanded clones.

NA | TRBJ2-3 | NA | TRBV6-5 | CASTLAYTQYF | TGTGCCAGCACTCTAGCCTATACGCAGTATTTT
NA | TRBJ1-6 | NA | TRBV5-1 | CASSLETEFSPLHF | TGCGCCAGCAGCTTGGAGACGGAGTTTTCACCCCTCCACTTT
TRBD1 | TRBJ1-1 | NA | TRBV6-2/TRBV6-3 | CASSIQGNLNTEAFF | TGTGCCAGCAGTATACAGGGGAATCTGAACACTGAAGCTTTCTTT
TRBD1 | TRBJ2-2 | once | TRBV7-9 | CASSQQDRTGELFF | TGTGCCAGCAGCCAGCAGGACAGGACCGGGGAGCTGTTTTTT
TRBD1 | TRBJ1-4 | NA | TRBV19 | CASKPGTEYNEKLFF | TGTGCCAGTAAGCCAGGGACAGAATATAATGAAAAACTGTTTTTT
TRBD1 | TRBJ1-1 | NA | TRBV5-4 | CASSFDRGTEAFF | TGTGCCAGCAGCTTCGACAGGGGTACTGAAGCTTTCTTT
NA | TRBJ2-7 | NA | TRBV5-5 | CASFRLQGAYEQYF | TGTGCCAGCTTCAGATTACAGGGTGCGTACGAGCAGTACTTC
NA | TRBJ2-5 | NA | TRBV5-4 | CASSSKSRETQYF | TGTGCCAGCAGCTCCAAAAGCAGGGAGACCCAGTACTTC
TRBD1 | TRBJ1-2 | NA | TRBV7-6 | CASSGRTGPNYGYTF | TGTGCCAGCAGCGGGAGGACAGGACCTAACTATGGCTACACCTTC
NA | TRBJ1-1 | NA | TRBV9 | CASSVDMTGNTEAFF | TGTGCCAGCAGCGTGGATATGACAGGCAACACTGAAGCTTTCTTT
TRBD1 | TRBJ1-2 | NA | TRBV4-1 | CASSQGRDSLGYTF | TGCGCCAGCAGCCAAGGGAGGGACAGCCTAGGCTACACCTTC
NA | TRBJ2-7 | NA | TRBV28 | CASRGAASYEQYF | TGTGCCAGCAGGGGAGCGGCCTCCTACGAGCAGTACTTC
NA | TRBJ2-3 | NA | TRBV7-9 | CASSFSIVRSGTDTQYF | TGTGCCAGCAGCTTCTCCATTGTTAGGAGCGGCACAGATACGCAGTATTTT
NA | TRBJ2-7 | NA | TRBV5-1 | CASSWSASRGYEQYF | TGCGCCAGCAGCTGGTCGGCCAGCCGGGGCTACGAGCAGTACTTC
NA | TRBJ2-2 | NA | TRBV19 | CASSINRNTGELFF | TGTGCCAGTAGCATTAACAGGAACACCGGGGAGCTGTTTTTT
NA | TRBJ2-7 | few | TRBV18 | CASSQEPSYEQYF | TGTGCCAGCTCACAGGAGCCCTCCTACGAGCAGTACTTC
TRBD1 | TRBJ1-3 | once | TRBV19 | CASTFTGDTSGNTIYF | TGTGCCAGTACCTTCACAGGGGACACCTCTGGAAACACCATATATTTT
NA | TRBJ1-5 | NA | TRBV6-1 | CASSEGGVGQPQHF | TGTGCCAGCAGTGAGGGAGGGGTAGGTCAGCCCCAGCATTTT
TRBD1 | TRBJ2-3 | once | TRBV28 | CASRLQGAGTDTQYF | TGTGCCAGCAGATTACAGGGGGCCGGCACAGATACGCAGTATTTT
TRBD2 | TRBJ2-5 | NA | TRBV18 | CASSPEVREGQETQYF | TGTGCCAGCTCACCCGAGGTCCGGGAGGGCCAAGAGACCCAGTACTTC
TRBD2 | TRBJ2-7 | NA | TRBV7-9 | CASSPWGGSKSYEQYF | TGTGCCAGCAGCCCTTGGGGGGGTTCTAAATCGTACGAGCAGTACTTC
TRBD2 | TRBJ2-3 | NA | TRBV5-5 | CASRLLAGRTKDTQYF | TGTGCCAGCAGGCTACTAGCGGGGAGAACGAAGGATACGCAGTATTTT
NA | TRBJ1-2 | NA | TRBV28 | CASSLTDYGYTF | TGTGCCAGCAGTTTGACTGACTATGGCTACACCTTC
NA | TRBJ1-3 | NA | TRBV6-1 | CASSERVLSNTIYF | TGTGCCAGCAGTGAGAGGGTCCTTTCAAACACCATATATTTT
NA | TRBJ2-7 | NA | TRBV27 | CASSLRGLSYEQYF | TGTGCCAGCAGTCTACGGGGATTATCCTACGAGCAGTACTTC
NA | TRBJ1-1 | once | TRBV6-2/TRBV6-3 | CASSYSQGGRGAFF | TGTGCCAGCAGTTACTCTCAGGGTGGACGAGGTGCTTTCTTT
TRBD2 | TRBJ2-7 | NA | TRBV19 | CASSPSRGASGSYEQYF | TGTGCCAGTAGTCCCAGCCGCGGTGCTAGCGGGTCCTACGAGCAGTACTTC
TRBD2 | TRBJ2-7 | NA | TRBV30 | CAWGGRGLAGSYEQYF | TGTGCCTGGGGGGGAAGGGGACTAGCGGGCTCCTACGAGCAGTACTTC
TRBD1 | TRBJ2-7 | NA | TRBV9 | CASSVVGTGGNEQYF | TGTGCCAGCAGCGTAGTGGGGACAGGGGGCAATGAGCAGTACTTC
NA | TRBJ1-1 | NA | TRBV7-3 | CASSLSSNTEAFF | TGTGCCAGCAGCTTATCCTCGAACACTGAAGCTTTCTTT
NA | TRBJ2-3 | NA | TRBV18 | CASSPLLARYTDTQYF | TGTGCCAGCTCACCTTTACTAGCCAGATACACAGATACGCAGTATTTT
TRBD1 | TRBJ1-5 | NA | TRBV18 | CASSPWTGESQPQHF | TGTGCCAGCTCTCCTTGGACAGGGGAGTCTCAGCCCCAGCATTTT
NA | TRBJ1-1 | NA | TRBV29-1 | CSVDHFRGTLGGEAFF | TGCAGCGTTGACCACTTCCGGGGCACACTGGGGGGTGAAGCTTTCTTT
NA | TRBJ1-4 | NA | TRBV11-1 | CASSSDRILEKLFF | TGTGCCAGCAGCTCCGACAGGATCCTTGAAAAACTGTTTTTT
NA | TRBJ1-3 | NA | TRBV9 | CASSVSGTTGNTIYF | TGTGCCAGCAGCGTAAGCGGGACGACAGGAAACACCATATATTTT
TRBD2 | TRBJ2-1 | NA | TRBV19 | CASSGGVAGVPYNEQFF | TGTGCCAGTAGTGGAGGTGTAGCGGGAGTTCCCTACAATGAGCAGTTCTTC
TRBD1 | TRBJ1-1 | NA | TRBV29-1 | CSGCRGQNTEAFF | TGCAGCGGTTGCAGGGGGCAGAACACTGAAGCTTTCTTT
TRBD2 | TRBJ2-1 | NA | TRBV20-1 | CSAIEFRDYQFF | TGCAGTGCTATTGAGTTCCGGGACTACCAGTTCTTC
TRBD1 | TRBJ1-2 | NA | TRBV11-2 | CASSLDRDSGYTF | TGTGCCAGCAGCTTAGATCGGGACAGTGGCTACACCTTC